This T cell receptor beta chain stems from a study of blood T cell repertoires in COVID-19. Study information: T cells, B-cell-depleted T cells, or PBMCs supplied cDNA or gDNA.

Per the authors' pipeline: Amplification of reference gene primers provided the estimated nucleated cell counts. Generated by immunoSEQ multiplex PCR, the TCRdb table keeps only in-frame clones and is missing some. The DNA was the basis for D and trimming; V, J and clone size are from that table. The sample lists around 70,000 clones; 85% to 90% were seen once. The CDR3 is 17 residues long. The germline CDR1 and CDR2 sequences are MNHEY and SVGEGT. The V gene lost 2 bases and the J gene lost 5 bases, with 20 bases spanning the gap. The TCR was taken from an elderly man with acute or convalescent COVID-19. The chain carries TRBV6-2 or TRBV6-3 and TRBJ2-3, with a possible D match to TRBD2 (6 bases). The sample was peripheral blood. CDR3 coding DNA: TGTGCCAGCAGTTACGCCGTGTCTCGAGTGGGGGGAGATACGCAGTATTTT. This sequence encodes CASSYAVSRVGGDTQYF.